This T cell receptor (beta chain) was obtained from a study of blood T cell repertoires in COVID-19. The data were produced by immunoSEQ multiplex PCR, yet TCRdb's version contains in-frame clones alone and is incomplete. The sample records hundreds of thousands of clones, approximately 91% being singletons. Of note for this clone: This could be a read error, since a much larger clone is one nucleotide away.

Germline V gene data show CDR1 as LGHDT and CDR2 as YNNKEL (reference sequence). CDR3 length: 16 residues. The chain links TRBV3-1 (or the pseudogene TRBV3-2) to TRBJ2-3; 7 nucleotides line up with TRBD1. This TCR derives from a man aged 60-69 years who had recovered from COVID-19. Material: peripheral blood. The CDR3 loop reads CASGQDTTGGTDTQYF. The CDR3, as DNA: TGTGCCAGCGGCCAAGATACAACAGGGGGCACAGATACGCAGTATTTT.